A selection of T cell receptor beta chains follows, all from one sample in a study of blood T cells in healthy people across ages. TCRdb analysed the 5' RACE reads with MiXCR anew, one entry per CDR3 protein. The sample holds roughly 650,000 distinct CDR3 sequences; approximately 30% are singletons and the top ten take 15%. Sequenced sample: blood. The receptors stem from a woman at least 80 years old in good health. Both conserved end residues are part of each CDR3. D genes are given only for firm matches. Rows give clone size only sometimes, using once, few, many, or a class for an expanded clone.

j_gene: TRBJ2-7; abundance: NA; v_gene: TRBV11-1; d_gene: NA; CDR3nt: TGTGCCAGCAGCTCCCGGAGAGTAGCATCCTACGAGCAGTACTTC; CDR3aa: CASSSRRVASYEQYF
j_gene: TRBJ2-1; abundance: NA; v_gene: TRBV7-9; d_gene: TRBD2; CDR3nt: TGTGCCAGCAGCTTATGGGGTAGCGGGGGGATCTTAAGCTCCTGCAATGAGCAGTTCTTT; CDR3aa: CASSLWGSGGILSSCNEQFF
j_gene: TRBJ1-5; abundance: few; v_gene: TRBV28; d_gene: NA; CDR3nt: TGTGCCAGCAGAGCGCCCGCGGGCAATCAGCCCCAGCATTTT; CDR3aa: CASRAPAGNQPQHF
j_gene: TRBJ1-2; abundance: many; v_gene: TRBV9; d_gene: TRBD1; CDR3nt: TGTGCCAGCAGCGTTGGGGACAGAAACTATGGCTACACCTTC; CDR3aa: CASSVGDRNYGYTF
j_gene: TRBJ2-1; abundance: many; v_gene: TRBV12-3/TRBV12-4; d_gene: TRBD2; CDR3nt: TGTGCCAGCAGTCCCCCGGGACTAGCGTTTAATGAGCAGTTCTTC; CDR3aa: CASSPPGLAFNEQFF
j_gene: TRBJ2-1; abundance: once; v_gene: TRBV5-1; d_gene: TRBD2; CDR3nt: TGCGCCAGCAGCTTGGCCCCGGGACTAGCGGTACATGAGCAGTTCTTC; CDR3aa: CASSLAPGLAVHEQFF
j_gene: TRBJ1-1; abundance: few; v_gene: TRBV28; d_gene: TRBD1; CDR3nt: TGTGCCAGCAGTACGCGGACAGGTGGAGGGGCTGAAGCTTTCTTT; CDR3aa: CASSTRTGGGAEAFF
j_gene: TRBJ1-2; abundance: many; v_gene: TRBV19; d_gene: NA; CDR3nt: TGTGCCAGTATTGCACGCGGGGAGGGTGGCTACACCTTC; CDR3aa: CASIARGEGGYTF
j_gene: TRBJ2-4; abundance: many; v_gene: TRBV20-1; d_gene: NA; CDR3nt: TGCAGTGCTAGAGATCTGGGTGGATACGGGGCCAAAAACATTCAGTACTTC; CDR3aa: CSARDLGGYGAKNIQYF
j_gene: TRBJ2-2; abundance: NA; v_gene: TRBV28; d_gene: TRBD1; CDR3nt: TGTGCCAGCAGTCAGGGGGCTATGGGCACCGGGGAGCTGTTTTTT; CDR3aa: CASSQGAMGTGELFF
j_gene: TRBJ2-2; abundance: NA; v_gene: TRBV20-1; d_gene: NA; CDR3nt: TGCAGTGCTAGAGATGCCCGAACGGAATTGAACACCGGGGAGCTGTTTTTT; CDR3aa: CSARDARTELNTGELFF
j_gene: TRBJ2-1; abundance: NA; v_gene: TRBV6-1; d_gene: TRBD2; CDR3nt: TGTGCCAGCACAGCGGGAGGGTCGACGGGTGAGCAGTTCTTC; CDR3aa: CASTAGGSTGEQFF
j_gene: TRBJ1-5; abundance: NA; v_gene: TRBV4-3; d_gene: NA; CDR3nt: TGCGCCAGCAGCCAAGAGGCAGGGATGAGCAATCAGCCCCAGCATTTT; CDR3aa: CASSQEAGMSNQPQHF
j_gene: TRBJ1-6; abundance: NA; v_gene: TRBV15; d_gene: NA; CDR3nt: TGTGCCACCAGCAGAGATCTGGGGGATTCACCCCTCCACTTT; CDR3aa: CATSRDLGDSPLHF
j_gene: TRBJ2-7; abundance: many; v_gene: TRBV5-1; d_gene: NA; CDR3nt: TGCGCCAGCAGCCTGACCAGCCCTCTTTACGAGCAGTACTTC; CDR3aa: CASSLTSPLYEQYF
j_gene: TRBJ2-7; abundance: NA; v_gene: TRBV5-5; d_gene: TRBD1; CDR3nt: TGCGCCAGCAGTGCGGGGACAGGTCACTACGAGCAGTACTTC; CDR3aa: CASSAGTGHYEQYF
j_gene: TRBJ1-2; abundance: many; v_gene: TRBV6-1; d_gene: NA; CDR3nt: TGTGCCAGCACTCCCTGGGGACCCAACTATGGCTACACCTTC; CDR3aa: CASTPWGPNYGYTF
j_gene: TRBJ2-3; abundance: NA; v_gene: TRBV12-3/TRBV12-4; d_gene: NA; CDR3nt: TGTGCCAGTTCTCCGATCACAGATACGCAGTATTTT; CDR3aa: CASSPITDTQYF
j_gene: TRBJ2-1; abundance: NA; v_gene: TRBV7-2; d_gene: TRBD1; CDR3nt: TGTGCCAGCAGCTCCGGACAGGGGAGTTCGGATGAGCAGTTCTTC; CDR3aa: CASSSGQGSSDEQFF
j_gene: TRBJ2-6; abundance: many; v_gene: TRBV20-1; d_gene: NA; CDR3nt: TGCAGTGCAAGAGACTCTGGGGCCAACGTCCTGACTTTC; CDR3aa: CSARDSGANVLTF
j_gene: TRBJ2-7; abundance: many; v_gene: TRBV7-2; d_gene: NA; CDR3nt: TGTGCCAGCAGCGCCTCATCCGGGCCCTACGAGCAGTACTTC; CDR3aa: CASSASSGPYEQYF
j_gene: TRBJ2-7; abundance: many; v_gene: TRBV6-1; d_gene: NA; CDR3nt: TGTGCCAGCAGTCGAACGTCACCCGGCTCCTACGAGCAGTACTTC; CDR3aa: CASSRTSPGSYEQYF
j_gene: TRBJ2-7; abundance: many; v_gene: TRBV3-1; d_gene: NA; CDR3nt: TGTGCCAGCAGCCAAGAGTGGGGGGGGCACTACGAGCAGTACTTC; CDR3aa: CASSQEWGGHYEQYF
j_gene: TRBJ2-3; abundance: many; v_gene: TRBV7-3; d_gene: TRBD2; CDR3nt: TGTGCCAGCAGCTCGGGACTAGCGGGGACAGATACGCAGTATTTT; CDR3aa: CASSSGLAGTDTQYF
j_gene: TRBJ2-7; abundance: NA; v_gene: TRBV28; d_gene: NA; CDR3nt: TGTGCCAGCAAGGCGGGGTCCTACGAGCAGTACTTC; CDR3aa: CASKAGSYEQYF
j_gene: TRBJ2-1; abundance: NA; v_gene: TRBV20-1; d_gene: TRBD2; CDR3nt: TGCAGTGCTAGAGATCTGACAGCGGGGCCCAACTCCTACAATGAGCAGTTCTTC; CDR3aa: CSARDLTAGPNSYNEQFF
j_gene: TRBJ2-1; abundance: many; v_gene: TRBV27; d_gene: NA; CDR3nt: TGTGCCAGCAGTTTACTTGGCGTTGCAAACAATGAGCAGTTCTTC; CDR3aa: CASSLLGVANNEQFF
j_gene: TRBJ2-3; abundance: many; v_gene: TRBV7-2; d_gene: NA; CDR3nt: TGTGCCAGCAGCTTTCAGGGGGGAGATACGCAGTATTTT; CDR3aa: CASSFQGGDTQYF
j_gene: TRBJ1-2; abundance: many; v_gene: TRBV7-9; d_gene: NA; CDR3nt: TGTGCCAGCAGCTCCCCTCTAGTATCCAGGAGCTATGGCTACACCTTC; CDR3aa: CASSSPLVSRSYGYTF
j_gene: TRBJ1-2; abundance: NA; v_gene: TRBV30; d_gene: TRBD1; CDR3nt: TGTGCCTGGAGTCGACAGGGATTCTATGGCTACACCTTC; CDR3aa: CAWSRQGFYGYTF
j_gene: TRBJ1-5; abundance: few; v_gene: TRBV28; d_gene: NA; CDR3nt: TGTGCCACCCTGGGGGGGGACTATAGCAATCAGCCCCAGCATTTT; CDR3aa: CATLGGDYSNQPQHF
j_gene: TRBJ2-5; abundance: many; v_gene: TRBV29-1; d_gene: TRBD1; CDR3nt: TGCAGCGCAGCCCTAGGACAGGGGGAGACCCAGTACTTC; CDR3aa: CSAALGQGETQYF
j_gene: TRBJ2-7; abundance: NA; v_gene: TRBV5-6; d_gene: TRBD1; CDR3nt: TGTGCCAGCAGCTCTATCGACAGGGGGGCCTACAATGAGCAGTACTTC; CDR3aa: CASSSIDRGAYNEQYF
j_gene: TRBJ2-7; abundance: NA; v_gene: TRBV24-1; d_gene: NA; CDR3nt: TGTGCCACCAGTGATTTACTGGCAGATCCCCACAATGAGCAGTACTTC; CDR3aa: CATSDLLADPHNEQYF
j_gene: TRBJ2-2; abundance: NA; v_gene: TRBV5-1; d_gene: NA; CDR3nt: TGCGCCAGCAGCGCTTCACAGACGAACACCGGGGAGCTGTTTTTT; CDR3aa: CASSASQTNTGELFF
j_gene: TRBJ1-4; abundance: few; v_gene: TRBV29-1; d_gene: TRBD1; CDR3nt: TGCAGCGAAGACAGGGGGGCTAATGAAAAACTGTTTTTT; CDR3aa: CSEDRGANEKLFF
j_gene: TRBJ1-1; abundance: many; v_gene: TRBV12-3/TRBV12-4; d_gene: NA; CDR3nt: TGTGCCAGCAGTAGCTTTGTCACTGAAGCTTTCTTT; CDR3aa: CASSSFVTEAFF
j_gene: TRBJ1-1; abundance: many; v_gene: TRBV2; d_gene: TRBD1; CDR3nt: TGTGCCAGCAGTGGGCCCCAGGGGGCTATACGCACTGAAGCTTTCTTT; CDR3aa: CASSGPQGAIRTEAFF
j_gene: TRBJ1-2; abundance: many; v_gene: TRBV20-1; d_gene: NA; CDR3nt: TGCAGTGCCCCTTGGGGGATGCATGGCTACACCTTC; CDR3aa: CSAPWGMHGYTF
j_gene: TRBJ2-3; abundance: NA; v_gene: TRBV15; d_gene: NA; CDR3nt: TGTGCCACCAGCCCTGGGCGGGGCGTAGGCCCAGATACGCAGTATTTT; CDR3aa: CATSPGRGVGPDTQYF